What follows is one T cell receptor (beta chain) and its context. The antigen remains unidentified. Its ends do not fully match the called genes, so a read error is possible. This record comes from a study of T cell responses to AZD1222 COVID-19 vaccine. Study results and caveats: Compared with day 0, the breadth and depth of the Spike-specific TCR repertoire rose significantly after two doses of AZD1222. With dominance at 160-218 and 743-854, vaccine-associated CD4 TCRs spanned spike. The donor group comprised mostly white British people and more females; the analysis possibly underestimated clonal diversity. Repertoire collection took place solely once the T cell response had peaked.

The repertoire was sequenced with immunoSEQ multiplex PCR; TCRdb's copy has only in-frame clones and lacks some. Of approximately 140,000 clones listed, 85% to 95% are singletons. This CDR3 has 13 residues. Per germline, CDR1 GTSNPN and CDR2 SVGIG (reference sequence). The sequence was collected from an adult in good health. The chain couples TRBV30 to TRBJ2-1; TRBD2 matches at 9 bases. The sample was peripheral blood, taken on day 0 of MenACWY control vaccination. The DNA for the CDR3 is TGTGCCAGGAGCGGGAGGACGTACAATGAGCAGTTCTTC. This gives the protein CARSGRTYNEQFF.